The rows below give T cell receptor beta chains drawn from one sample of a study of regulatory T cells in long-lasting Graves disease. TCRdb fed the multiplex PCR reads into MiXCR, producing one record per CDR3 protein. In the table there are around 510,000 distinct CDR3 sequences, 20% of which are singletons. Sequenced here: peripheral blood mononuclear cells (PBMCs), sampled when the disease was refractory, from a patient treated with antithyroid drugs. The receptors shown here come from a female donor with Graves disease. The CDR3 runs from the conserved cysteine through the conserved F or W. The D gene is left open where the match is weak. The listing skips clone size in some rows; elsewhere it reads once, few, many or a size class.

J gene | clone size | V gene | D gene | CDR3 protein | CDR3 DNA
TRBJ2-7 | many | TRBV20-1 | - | CSAREDLAYEQYF | TGCAGTGCTAGAGAGGACTTGGCCTACGAGCAGTACTTC
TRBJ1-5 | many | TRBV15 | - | CATSRDEEQPQHF | TGTGCCACCAGCAGAGATGAAGAGCAGCCCCAGCATTTT
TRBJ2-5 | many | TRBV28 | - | CASSPRIQGWGETQYF | TGTGCCAGCAGTCCCCGAATACAGGGTTGGGGGGAGACCCAGTACTTC
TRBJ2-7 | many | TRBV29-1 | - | CSVEARGSSYEQYF | TGCAGCGTTGAAGCTCGGGGGAGCTCCTACGAGCAGTACTTC
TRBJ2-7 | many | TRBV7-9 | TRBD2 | CASSPQTSGEQYF | TGTGCCAGCAGCCCCCAGACTAGCGGGGAGCAGTACTTC
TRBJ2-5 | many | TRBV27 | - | CASSLNGETQYF | TGTGCCAGCAGTTTGAATGGGGAGACCCAGTACTTC
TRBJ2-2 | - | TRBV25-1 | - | CASSQGSELFF | TGTGCCAGCAGCCAGGGTTCGGAGCTGTTTTTT
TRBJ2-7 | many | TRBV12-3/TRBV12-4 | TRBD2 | CASKILAGPSYEQYF | TGTGCCAGCAAAATCTTAGCGGGTCCCTCCTACGAGCAGTACTTC
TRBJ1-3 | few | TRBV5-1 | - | CASSDPQGTGNTIYF | TGCGCCAGCAGCGATCCACAGGGAACTGGAAACACCATATATTTT
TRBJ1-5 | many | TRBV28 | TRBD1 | CASSSRQGIGNQPQHF | TGTGCCAGCAGTTCTAGACAGGGGATCGGCAATCAGCCCCAGCATTTT
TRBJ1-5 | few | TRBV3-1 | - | CASSQQGVSNQPQHF | TGTGCCAGCAGCCAACAGGGAGTAAGCAATCAGCCCCAGCATTTT
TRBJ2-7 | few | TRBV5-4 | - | CASSRPESSYEQYF | TGTGCCAGCAGCCGCCCGGAAAGCTCCTACGAGCAGTACTTC
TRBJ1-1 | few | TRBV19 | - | CASSAYTEAFF | TGTGCCAGTAGCGCATACACTGAAGCTTTCTTT
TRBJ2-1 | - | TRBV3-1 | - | CASSPGPSRSRNEQFF | TGTGCCAGCAGCCCCGGTCCTAGCCGGAGTAGGAATGAGCAGTTCTTC
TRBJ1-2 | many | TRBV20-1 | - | CSASSTRQNYGYTF | TGCAGTGCTAGCTCCACCCGACAGAACTATGGCTACACCTTC
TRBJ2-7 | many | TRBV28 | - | CASSDLGGNYEQYF | TGTGCCAGCAGTGACTTAGGGGGTAACTACGAGCAGTACTTC
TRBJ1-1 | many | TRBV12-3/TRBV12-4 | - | CASRAGLGFGEAFF | TGTGCCAGCAGGGCAGGCCTAGGTTTTGGTGAAGCTTTCTTT
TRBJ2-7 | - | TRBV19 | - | CASTDAMKDEQYF | TGTGCCAGTACCGACGCGATGAAGGACGAGCAGTACTTC
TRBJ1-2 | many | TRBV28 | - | CASSPLLNYGYTF | TGTGCCAGCAGTCCCCTTCTTAACTATGGCTACACCTTC
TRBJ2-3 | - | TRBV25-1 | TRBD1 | CASRTSTGTGGTDTQYF | TGTGCCAGCAGGACCTCAACCGGGACAGGGGGCACAGATACGCAGTATTTT
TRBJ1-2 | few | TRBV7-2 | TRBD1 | CASSLLGTGGGGYTF | TGTGCCAGCAGCTTATTAGGGACAGGGGGCGGAGGCTACACCTTC
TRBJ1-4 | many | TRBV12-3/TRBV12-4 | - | CASSLGLAGVGNEKLFF | TGTGCCAGCAGTTTAGGACTTGCGGGGGTGGGTAATGAAAAACTGTTTTTT
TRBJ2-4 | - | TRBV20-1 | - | CSAFQIGRNDIQYF | TGCAGTGCTTTCCAAATAGGTCGGAATGACATTCAGTACTTC
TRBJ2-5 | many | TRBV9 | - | CASSVVGETQYF | TGTGCCAGCAGCGTAGTAGGAGAGACCCAGTACTTC
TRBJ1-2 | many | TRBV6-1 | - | CASLEAASEANYGYTF | TGTGCCAGCCTGGAGGCAGCCTCCGAAGCTAACTATGGCTACACCTTC
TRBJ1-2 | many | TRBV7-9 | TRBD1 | CASRPLTGVAGGYTF | TGTGCCAGCAGACCACTGACAGGGGTTGCTGGCGGCTACACCTTC
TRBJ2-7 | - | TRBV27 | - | CASSFNPPPSHSHEQYF | TGTGCCAGCAGTTTCAATCCCCCTCCGTCCCACAGCCACGAGCAGTACTTC
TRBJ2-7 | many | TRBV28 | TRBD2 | CASSLPIAGVRYEQYF | TGTGCCAGCAGTTTGCCGATAGCGGGAGTAAGGTACGAGCAGTACTTC
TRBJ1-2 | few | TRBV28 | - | CASQGVVYGYTF | TGTGCCAGCCAAGGCGTTGTCTATGGCTACACCTTC
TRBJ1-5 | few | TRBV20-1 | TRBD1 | CSARRQGASPAFNQPQHF | TGCAGTGCCCGCCGGCAGGGGGCTTCGCCCGCTTTCAATCAGCCCCAGCATTTT
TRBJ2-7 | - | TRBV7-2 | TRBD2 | CASSLAFSGVTSYEQYF | TGTGCCAGCAGCTTAGCATTTAGCGGGGTAACCTCGTACGAGCAGTACTTC
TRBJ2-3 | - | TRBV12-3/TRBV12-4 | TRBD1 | CASGTGASTDTQYF | TGTGCCAGCGGGACAGGGGCTAGCACAGATACGCAGTATTTT
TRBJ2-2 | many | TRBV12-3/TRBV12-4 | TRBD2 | CASRISGGGGELFF | TGTGCCAGCAGGATAAGCGGGGGCGGCGGGGAGCTGTTTTTT
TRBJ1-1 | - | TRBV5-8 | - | CASSLAGQGRGNTEAFF | TGTGCCAGCAGCTTGGCCGGTCAGGGGCGGGGGAACACTGAAGCTTTCTTT
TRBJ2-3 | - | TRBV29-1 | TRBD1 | CSVEGQGNTDTQYF | TGCAGCGTTGAGGGACAGGGAAATACAGATACGCAGTATTTT
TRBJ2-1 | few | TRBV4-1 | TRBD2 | CASSQEELAGGPGVF | TGCGCCAGCAGCCAAGAGGAACTAGCGGGAGGGCCAGGGGTCTTC
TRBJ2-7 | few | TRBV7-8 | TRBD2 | CASSRPGLAGEQYF | TGTGCCAGCAGTCGACCGGGACTAGCTGGGGAGCAGTACTTC
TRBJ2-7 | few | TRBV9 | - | CASNLDSSSYEQYF | TGTGCCAGCAACTTGGACAGTTCGTCCTACGAGCAGTACTTC
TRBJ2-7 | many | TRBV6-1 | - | CASSGSLGGYEQYF | TGTGCCAGCAGTGGGAGTCTCGGGGGATACGAGCAGTACTTC
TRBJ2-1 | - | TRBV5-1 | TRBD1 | CASSPSGRGLNEQFF | TGCGCCAGCAGCCCCTCCGGCAGGGGGCTCAATGAGCAGTTCTTC
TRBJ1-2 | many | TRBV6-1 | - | CASQTGRYGYTF | TGTGCCAGCCAAACAGGGAGATATGGCTACACCTTC
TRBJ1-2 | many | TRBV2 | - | CASSGTEGYTF | TGTGCCAGCAGTGGGACAGAGGGCTACACCTTC
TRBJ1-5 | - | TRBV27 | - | CASSFGDGNQPQHF | TGTGCCAGCAGTTTCGGGGACGGCAATCAGCCCCAGCATTTT
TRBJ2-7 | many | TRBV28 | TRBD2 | CASSRLAGGPNEQYF | TGTGCCAGCAGTCGACTAGCGGGAGGGCCAAACGAGCAGTACTTC
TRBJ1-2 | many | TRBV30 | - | CAWRPVGAGYTF | TGTGCCTGGAGGCCGGTAGGAGCCGGCTACACCTTC
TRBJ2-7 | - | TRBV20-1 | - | CSARPGALYEQYF | TGCAGTGCTAGGCCAGGGGCGTTGTACGAGCAGTACTTC
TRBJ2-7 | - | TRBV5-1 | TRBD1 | CASSLVFGQGAREQYF | TGCGCCAGCAGCTTGGTCTTCGGACAGGGGGCAAGGGAGCAGTACTTC
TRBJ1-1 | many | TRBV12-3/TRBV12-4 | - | CASRRGFDPNVNTEAFF | TGTGCCAGCAGGCGAGGGTTTGACCCAAACGTGAACACTGAAGCTTTCTTT
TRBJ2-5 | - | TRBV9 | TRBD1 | CASSVKDRGKETQYF | TGTGCCAGCAGCGTAAAGGACAGGGGAAAGGAGACCCAGTACTTC
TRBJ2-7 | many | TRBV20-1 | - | CSAGRLEQYF | TGCAGTGCCGGGCGGCTCGAGCAGTACTTC
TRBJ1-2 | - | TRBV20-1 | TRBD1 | CSAPEVGTGTLYGYTF | TGCAGTGCGCCTGAAGTAGGGACAGGGACCCTCTATGGCTACACCTTC
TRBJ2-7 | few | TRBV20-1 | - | CSARQGLVYEQYF | TGCAGTGCTAGGCAAGGACTTGTCTACGAGCAGTACTTC
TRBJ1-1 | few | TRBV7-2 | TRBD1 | CASSLTRGRVTEAFF | TGTGCCAGCAGCTTAACCAGGGGGCGGGTCACTGAAGCTTTCTTT